These 5 T cell receptor beta chains came from one sample sequenced in a study of OX40 agonist ivuxolimab in advanced cancers. Libraries were prepared by immunoSEQ multiplex PCR; TCRdb keeps only in-frame clonotypes and omits some of them. The data show approximately 98,000 clones, approximately 80% seen once. Sequences were derived from CD4+ or CD8+ T cells sorted from blood, sampled in a trial of the OX40 agonist ivuxolimab. Receptors were obtained from an adult with an advanced solid tumor such as melanoma, head and neck, liver or kidney cancer.

The chain joins TRBV10-1 to TRBJ1-2, with unresolved D. Germline V gene lookup returns CDR1 WNHNN and CDR2 SYGVQD (reference sequence). There are 13 residues in the CDR3. Trimming took 1 base from V and 3 from J, leaving 6 bases between them. The CDR3: CASSEYQHYGYTF. The CDR3 nucleotides read TGCGCCAGCAGTGAGTATCAGCACTATGGCTACACCTTC.

With respect to this clone: A junction boundary mismatches the germline segment, possibly from a read error. Within the sample, other DNA sequences also encode this same CDR3. The gene calls are TRBV27 and TRBJ2-3; the D is unclear. The CDR3 has 12 residues. Germline values: CDR1 MNHEY, CDR2 SMNVEV (reference sequence). For the CDR3, the DNA is TGTGCCAGCAGTTTCAGCACAGATACACAGTATTTT. Its protein product is CASSFSTDTQYF.

This clone showed up just once. The J gene is TRBJ2-6, the V gene TRBV5-1; D perhaps matches TRBD2 (6 bases). The V gene's germline CDR1 is SGHRS and CDR2 YFSETQ. V gave up 0 bases and J gave up 4 bases, with 14 bases separating them. CDR3 length equals 17 residues. CDR3 sequence: CASSLDSPGGGANVLTF. Here the CDR3 DNA reads TGCGCCAGCAGCTTGGACTCCCCAGGAGGGGGGGCCAACGTCCTGACTTTC.

V usage is TRBV6-6 and J usage is TRBJ1-1; D remains unclear. Germline V CDR1 and CDR2: MNHNY, SVGAGI (reference sequence). V was cut by 2 bases and J by 3 bases, with 7 bases left in between. The CDR3 length is 13 residues. The CDR3 DNA follows: TGTGCCAGCAGTTACACCCCCGACACTGAAGCTTTCTTT. Residues: CASSYTPDTEAFF.

The V gene is TRBV4-3, the J gene TRBJ1-2, with 7 bases fitting TRBD1. Trimming took 1 base from V and 0 from J; bases not matched to a gene: 2. Per the germline V gene, CDR1 is LGHNA and CDR2 is YSLEER. This CDR3 contains 15 residues. The CDR3: CASSQGQGANYGYTF. CDR3 nucleotides: TGCGCCAGCAGCCAAGGGCAGGGGGCTAACTATGGCTACACCTTC.